The clone carrying this T cell receptor beta chain was seen once. Antigen unknown. The sample originates from a study of cytomegalovirus exposure and HLA in healthy donors. Broader study findings: 87-base-pair reads could not separate some V segments, including TRBV6-2 and TRBV6-3. CMV serostatus was the sole immune exposure data available.

The germline V gene has CDR1 SGHRS and CDR2 YFSETQ. This CDR3 spans 14 amino acids. Between the trimmed V and J ends, which lost 0 bases and 5 bases, there was a span of 11 bases. Researchers ran the PCR with 60 Vbeta and 13 Jbeta primers. In the original processing: Roughly 10 million shared chains were among some 80 million unique TCR beta chains counted in a later analysis. The protocol was immunoSEQ multiplex PCR, while the TCRdb copy is restricted to in-frame clones and leaves out a portion. V and J calls plus clone size are reproduced from that table; the DNA served to infer D and trimming. The sample comprises more than 110,000 clones, approximately 70% of which are singletons, and roughly 2% rests with the top ten.

The sample comprised PBMCs. V and J are TRBV5-1 and TRBJ1-1; maybe TRBD1 (5 bases). The TCR was taken from a woman aged 55-69 years in good health and CMV-seropositive. The CDR3 reads CASSLVGDRTEAFF. The CDR3 DNA reads as TGCGCCAGCAGCTTGGTAGGGGATCGGACTGAAGCTTTCTTT.